Shown below are 29 T cell receptor beta chains from a single sample sequenced in a study of cytomegalovirus exposure and HLA in healthy donors. 13 Jbeta primers and 60 Vbeta primers were used for the PCR. The assay was immunoSEQ multiplex PCR, and TCRdb's table has in-frame clones only and misses some. The sample has 150,000 or so clones; 75% to 85% are singletons. The sequenced sample was PBMCs. All receptors come from a man aged 30 to 39 in good health and CMV-seropositive.

V and J are TRBV5-8 and TRBJ1-1; 10 bases match TRBD1. Germline CDR1 SGHTS, CDR2 YDEGEE. J lost 5 bases, V lost 0 bases, and 4 bases had no gene match. This CDR3 is built from 15 residues. Written as DNA, the CDR3 is TGTGCCAGCAGCTTGGAAGGGACAGGGGTAACTGAAGCTTTCTTT. Protein product: CASSLEGTGVTEAFF.

This clone was observed a single time. The chain joins TRBV2 to TRBJ1-2, with D unresolved. V lost 5 bases and J 8 bases, leaving 9 bases between the germline ends. Germline V CDR1 and CDR2: SNHLY, FYNNEI. This CDR3 has 11 residues. The CDR3 spells CASSLPGGYTF. The CDR3 coding sequence is TGTGCCAGCAGTCTCCCGGGGGGCTACACCTTC.

This clone was counted between two and nine times. The genes are TRBV5-4 and TRBJ2-5, with D maybe TRBD2 (5 bases). This CDR3 has 12 amino acids. V was clipped by 5 bases and J by 2 bases, with 7 bases between them. CDR1 is SGHNT, CDR2 YYREEE, per germline (reference sequence). As DNA, the CDR3 is TGTGCCAGCAGTCGGGGTCAAGAGACCCAGTACTTC. Amino acid sequence: CASSRGQETQYF.

This sequence joins TRBV5-1 and TRBJ2-3; 10 bases map to TRBD1. This CDR3 comprises 16 residues. The V gene's germline CDR1 is SGHRS and CDR2 YFSETQ. The ends lost 0 bases at V and 6 bases at J; junction bases unmatched: 7. The CDR3 bases are TGCGCCAGCAGCTTGGCGGGGACAGGGGCCCCCGATACGCAGTATTTT. It translates to CASSLAGTGAPDTQYF.

J is TRBJ1-5 and V is TRBV27, with D perhaps TRBD1 (5 bases). The germline CDR1 and CDR2 sequences are MNHEY and SMNVEV (reference sequence). V was cut by 2 bases and J by 4 bases, with 12 bases left in between. The CDR3 is made up of 15 amino acids. The CDR3 DNA sequence: TGTGCCAGCAGTTTAGATAATGGGGGGAATCAGCCCCAGCATTTT. It yields the protein CASSLDNGGNQPQHF.

The chain is built from TRBV9 and TRBJ2-3, with D perhaps TRBD2 (5 bases). The germline V gene encodes CDR1 SGDLS and CDR2 YYNGEE. The CDR3 contains 16 residues. With 1 base removed from V and 0 bases from J, the gap between germline ends came to 12 bases. For the CDR3, the DNA is TGTGCCAGCAGCGTAAAAGCGGTGATTAGCACAGATACGCAGTATTTT. Its protein is CASSVKAVISTDTQYF.

This clone turned up a few times. The rearrangement links TRBV18 to TRBJ1-2, with a tentative D call TRBD1 (6 bases). This CDR3 has 13 residues. The germline V gene encodes CDR1 KGHSH and CDR2 LQKENI. V was trimmed by 2 bases and J by 2 bases, leaving 6 bases between them. In nucleotides, the CDR3 is TGTGCCAGCTCACCAGGACAGAACTATGGCTACACCTTC. This translates into CASSPGQNYGYTF. Variable domain in full (rest from reference TRBV18 and TRBJ1-2): NAGVMQNPRHLVRRRGQEARLRCSPMKGHSHVYWYRQLPEEGLKFMVYLQKENIIDESGMPKERFSAEFPKEGPSILRIQQVVRGDSAAYFCASSPGQNYGYTFGSGTRLTVV.

The chain is built from TRBV6-6 and TRBJ1-1; no clear D. CDR3 length equals 14 residues. V shed 6 bases and J shed 1 base, with 12 bases lying between them. The germline V gene has CDR1 MNHNY and CDR2 SVGAGI (reference sequence). The CDR3 DNA is TGTGCCAGCAGCCCCCTTGGGAGGAACACTGAAGCTTTCTTT. Encoded protein: CASSPLGRNTEAFF.

The V gene is TRBV5-4, the J gene TRBJ1-1, with unresolved D. This CDR3 comprises 15 residues. V was clipped by 1 base and J by 0 bases, with 10 bases between them. Germline CDR1 is SGHNT and CDR2 is YYREEE (reference sequence). CDR3 loop: CASSLSSVMNTEAFF. The CDR3 nucleotides read TGTGCCAGCAGCTTGAGTAGTGTCATGAACACTGAAGCTTTCTTT.

The chain uses TRBV5-4 and TRBJ2-6; possible D gene TRBD2, 7 bases. CDR3 length: 14 amino acids. Germline V gene data show CDR1 as SGHNT and CDR2 as YYREEE (reference sequence). Deletions cut 6 bases from V and 2 bases from J, with 9 bases between. The CDR3 coding sequence is TGTGCCAGCAAGGGGGGGGCTGGGGCCAACGTCCTGACTTTC. This gives the protein CASKGGAGANVLTF. The full variable domain, with the rest looked up from reference TRBV5-4 and TRBJ2-6, is ETGVTQSPTHLIKTRGQQVTLRCSSQSGHNTVSWYQQALGQGPQFIFQYYREEENGRGNFPPRFSGLQFPNYSSELNVNALELDDSALYLCASKGGAGANVLTFGAGSRLTVL.

V gene TRBV27 combines with J gene TRBJ2-5, with D uncertain. The CDR3 contains 11 residues. V gave up 1 base and J gave up 14 bases, with 11 bases separating them. Germline lookup yields CDR1 MNHEY and CDR2 SMNVEV (reference sequence). CDR3 sequence (DNA): TGTGCCAGCAGTTTATTTGGCAGGTTATACTTC. Amino acids: CASSLFGRLYF.

The rearrangement joins TRBV5-4 to TRBJ1-2; tentative D call: TRBD1 (5 bases). This CDR3 is built from 13 residues. Trimming left V 0 bases short and J 5 bases short, with 8 bases between. Germline CDR1 SGHNT, CDR2 YYREEE (reference sequence). The CDR3 is CASSLEGSYGYTF. The CDR3 region has the DNA TGTGCCAGCAGCTTGGAGGGGTCGTATGGCTACACCTTC.

Only a few counts were recorded for this clone. The V and J genes are TRBV5-1 and TRBJ2-3; TRBD2 matches 12 bases. The ends lost 3 bases at V and 4 bases at J; junction bases unmatched: 6. The CDR3 spans 16 residues. From germline, CDR1 is SGHRS and CDR2 YFSETQ. CDR3 coding DNA: TGCGCCAGCAGCTCCAGACTAGCGGGAGTTTCAGATACGCAGTATTTT. Its protein is CASSSRLAGVSDTQYF.

The V call is TRBV27, the J call TRBJ2-2; 11 bases align to TRBD2. Germline lookup yields CDR1 MNHEY and CDR2 SMNVEV (reference sequence). V lost 7 bases to trimming and J lost 7 bases; unmatched junction nucleotides: 11. The CDR3 loop spans 16 amino acids. Here the CDR3 DNA reads TGTGCCAGCACTCCGAGACTAGCGGGGTCCGTCGGGGAGCTGTTTTTT. It translates to CASTPRLAGSVGELFF.

This clone has just a few counts. V usage is TRBV28 and J usage is TRBJ1-4; D remains ambiguous. CDR1 is MDHEN, CDR2 SYDVKM, per germline. The CDR3 runs to 13 residues. V lost 6 bases to trimming and J lost 8 bases, with 13 bases between them. The CDR3 sequence is CASRGSREEKLFF. CDR3 in DNA: TGTGCCAGCAGAGGGTCGCGGGAGGAAAAACTGTTTTTT.

The chain carries TRBV4-3 and TRBJ1-1, with TRBD1 as a possible D gene (5 bases). Germline CDR1 reads LGHNA; CDR2 reads YSLEER. The CDR3 sequence is 17 residues long. Trimming removed 3 bases at V and 0 bases at J, with 17 bases between. CDR3 in amino acids: CASSQASSGTMNTEAFF. The CDR3 nucleotides are TGCGCCAGCAGCCAGGCAAGTTCTGGGACTATGAACACTGAAGCTTTCTTT.

The chain employs TRBV4-2 and TRBJ2-2, with TRBD2 matching 14 bases. Germline assignment: CDR1 LGHNA and CDR2 YNFKEQ. The CDR3 is 16 amino acids. V lost 4 bases and J lost 6; bases outside the gene matches: 4. In DNA, the CDR3 is TGTGCCAGCAGCCTTCGACTAGCGGGGGGGCCCGGGGAGCTGTTTTTT. This codes for CASSLRLAGGPGELFF.

This chain connects TRBV9 to TRBJ2-2; D perhaps matches TRBD2 (7 bases). CDR1 SGDLS and CDR2 YYNGEE come from the germline V gene. CDR3 size: 17 residues. The V gene lost 3 bases and the J gene lost 2 bases, with 17 bases spanning the gap. In DNA form, the CDR3 reads TGTGCCAGCAGCGCGCTTGGGGCGGGGGCTAACACCGGGGAGCTGTTTTTT. Its translation is CASSALGAGANTGELFF.

The V gene is TRBV5-1, the J gene TRBJ2-1; 9 nucleotides agree with TRBD2. The germline V gene encodes CDR1 SGHRS and CDR2 YFSETQ. Trimming cost V 4 bases and J 7 bases; bases outside gene matches: 6. CDR3 length equals 14 residues. The chain's CDR3 is CASSIAGDINEQFF. CDR3 bases: TGCGCCAGCAGCATAGCGGGAGATATTAATGAGCAGTTCTTC.

The chain carries TRBV2 and TRBJ2-7, with a tentative D call TRBD1 (5 bases). Germline CDR1 and CDR2: SNHLY and FYNNEI. The CDR3 has 14 amino acids. Trimming removed 5 bases from V and 1 base from J, with 12 bases in between. CDR3 in amino acids: CASSIQQVSYEQYF. CDR3 coding DNA: TGTGCCAGCAGTATTCAACAGGTTTCCTACGAGCAGTACTTC.

By share, this clone ranks as medium-sized. Compared with germline, one end of the junction differs, possibly owing to a read error. The chain's CDR3 is CASSLVRASGPSF. DNA for the CDR3: TGTGCCAGCAGTTTGGTCCGAGCTAGCGGGCCTTCCTTC. The rearrangement uses TRBV6-1 and TRBJ2-7, with 8 bases matching TRBD2. The CDR3 is made up of 13 amino acids. Germline V CDR1 and CDR2: MNHNS, SASEGT.

The V gene is TRBV11-3, the J gene TRBJ2-1; 8 bases are a match to TRBD1. Germline assignment: CDR1 SGHNT and CDR2 YENEEA. V shed 4 bases and J 7 bases; nucleotides not matched to a gene: 6. This CDR3 comprises 14 residues. The CDR3 here is CASSSWTGMNEQFF. The CDR3 nucleotides are TGTGCCAGCAGCTCGTGGACAGGGATGAATGAGCAGTTCTTC.

J is TRBJ2-5 and V is TRBV27; D not resolved. CDR1 is MNHEY, CDR2 SMNVEV, per germline (reference sequence). The ends were cut back, 4 bases at V and 9 bases at J, with 18 bases in the middle. This CDR3 contains 14 residues. The CDR3 DNA reads TGTGCCAGCAGTTGGTCGTCCCAAAACGAGGCCCAGTACTTC. Translating gives CASSWSSQNEAQYF.

This chain joins TRBV6-4 and TRBJ2-7; D gene unclear. Trimming took 2 bases from V and 1 from J, leaving 15 bases between them. Germline CDR1 reads MRHNA; CDR2 reads SNTAGT. The CDR3 runs to 16 residues. The CDR3 reads CASSDPEFSSSYEQYF. DNA for the CDR3: TGTGCCAGCAGTGACCCCGAGTTTTCCTCGTCCTACGAGCAGTACTTC.

The chain has TRBV5-1 and TRBJ2-7, with 9 bases matching TRBD2. Per germline, CDR1 SGHRS and CDR2 YFSETQ. The CDR3 has 15 amino acids. V lost 3 bases, J lost 2 bases, and 6 bases stayed unmatched. CDR3 sequence reads: CASSSSTSGTYEQYF. DNA for the CDR3: TGCGCCAGCAGCTCGTCGACTAGCGGAACCTACGAGCAGTACTTC.

The chain combines TRBV29-1 with TRBJ1-1; no clear D gene. The CDR3 is 13 amino acids. Looked up from germline, CDR1 is SQVTM and CDR2 is ANQGSEA. V shed 6 bases and J shed 0 bases, with 11 bases lying between them. The CDR3 protein is CSVVDTMNTEAFF. The CDR3 DNA is TGCAGCGTCGTTGACACCATGAACACTGAAGCTTTCTTT.

J is TRBJ1-5 and V is TRBV28; TRBD1 matches 7 bases. From germline, CDR1 is MDHEN and CDR2 SYDVKM. V lost 11 bases and J lost 7; bases outside the gene matches: 14. The CDR3 is 14 residues long. The CDR3 here is CAVKMGDRDQPQHF. The CDR3 DNA reads TGTGCCGTGAAAATGGGCGACAGGGACCAGCCCCAGCATTTT.

The CDR3 DNA reads as TGTGCCAGCAGCATTAGCGGGACGAGCGAGCAGTACTTC. This translates into CASSISGTSEQYF. The rearrangement links TRBV5-4 to TRBJ2-7, with 8 bases aligning to TRBD2. The length of the CDR3 is 13 residues. From germline, CDR1 is SGHNT and CDR2 YYREEE (reference sequence). After removal of 4 bases from V and 6 bases from J, the junction contained 6 bases not matched to a gene.

The V and J genes are TRBV30 and TRBJ2-1; D is possibly TRBD2 (5 bases). Germline V gene sequence: CDR1 GTSNPN, CDR2 SVGIG (reference sequence). The CDR3 length is 15 residues. With 1 base removed from V and 2 bases from J, the gap between germline ends came to 12 bases. In nucleotides, the CDR3 is TGTGCCTGGAGTGAACGCGGGCGACCCTACAATGAGCAGTTCTTC. Residues: CAWSERGRPYNEQFF.